This T cell receptor beta chain came from a study of cytomegalovirus exposure and HLA in healthy donors. Study-level information: Just over 80% of a few hundred genotyped donors fell in the Caucasian-associated ancestry cluster.

Study-wide results and caveats: In a later analysis, TCR association rates varied by HLA locus: DRB1 most, HLA-C fewest. Sequences of the TCR beta chain were said to predict the HLA-A and HLA-B alleles of most subjects accurately.

In the PCR, 60 Vbeta and 13 Jbeta primers were used. Some clones are missing from TCRdb's copy, which holds only in-frame ones; the method was immunoSEQ multiplex PCR. The repertoire holds 150,000 to 200,000 clones, with under 80% as singletons. Trimming at V came to 5 bases and at J to 7 bases, leaving 7 bases not matched to a gene. CDR1 MDHEN and CDR2 SYDVKM come from the germline V gene. The CDR3 sequence is 15 residues long. A note on this clone: No antigen is known for it.

The chain links TRBV28 to TRBJ1-6; 8 bases align to TRBD1. The sequencing input was PBMCs. The receptor's source is a man in his forties in good health and CMV-seronegative. The CDR3 DNA is TGTGCCAGCAGTGCGTGGACAGGGAGGAATTCACCCCTCCACTTT. Translated, it gives CASSAWTGRNSPLHF.